The source of this TCR beta chain is a study of Tregs in tolerant kidney transplant recipients. Thawed PBMCs were FACS-sorted into unstimulated CD4+CD25+CD127- regulatory T cells, CD4+CD25- non-regulatory cells, CD4 and CD8 cells. Whole-study results and caveats: The small number of patients limits these findings pending further validation. Biological reproducibility was not directly addressed in this study.

Germline V gene sequence: CDR1 MNHNY, CDR2 SVGAGI (reference sequence). The length of the CDR3 is 14 residues. V lost 5 bases, J lost 6 bases, and 5 bases stayed unmatched. Remarks on this clone: As yet, its antigen is unknown.

Using immunoSEQ multiplex PCR, the repertoire was profiled, and TCRdb retains in-frame clones only, with some absent. In the table there are some 100,000 clones, 85% to 95% of which are singletons. The sample consisted of CD4+ T cells from blood. The V call is TRBV6-6, the J call TRBJ1-5; TRBD1 aligns across 9 bases. The sequence derives from a human donor in good health. DNA for the CDR3: TGTGCCAGCAGTGGACAGGGGACAGTTCAGCCCCAGCATTTT. Its protein is CASSGQGTVQPQHF.